This is a list of T cell receptor beta chains from one sample in a study of vaccination and CD4 T cells after COVID-19. Their antigens are not known. TCRdb fed the PCR reads into MiXCR, producing one record per CDR3 protein. The sample has about 17,000 distinct CDR3 sequences; around 55% are singletons. Specimen: CD4+ T cells from blood, cultured in vitro. The receptors shown here come from a human donor who had recovered from COVID-19. Both conserved end residues are part of each CDR3. D genes are given only for firm matches. Not all rows give a size; the values are once, few, many and, for expanded clones, a class.

- TRBJ2-5 - TRBV7-3 CASSLEVEAKETQYF TGTGCCAGCAGCTTAGAGGTGGAGGCTAAAGAGACCCAGTACTTC
few TRBJ1-2 - TRBV7-2 CASSFGRTNYGYTF TGTGCCAGCAGCTTTGGCAGAACTAACTATGGCTACACCTTC
- TRBJ2-3 TRBD2 TRBV12-3/TRBV12-4 CASSPRLAGIADTQYF TGTGCCAGCAGCCCTAGACTAGCGGGGATCGCAGATACGCAGTATTTT
- TRBJ1-5 - TRBV6-2/TRBV6-3 CASSYRWGASSMDQPQHF TGTGCCAGCAGTTACCGTTGGGGGGCGTCGTCAATGGATCAGCCCCAGCATTTT
- TRBJ2-7 TRBD2 TRBV28 CASSVTSGSSYEQYF TGTGCCAGCAGTGTTACTAGCGGGAGCTCCTACGAGCAGTACTTC
few TRBJ2-7 TRBD2 TRBV6-1 CASSPGLALTYEQYF TGTGCCAGCAGTCCTGGACTAGCGCTCACCTACGAGCAGTACTTC
- TRBJ2-1 - TRBV24-1 CATSDFLARSYNEQFF TGTGCCACCAGTGATTTCCTCGCGCGCTCCTACAATGAGCAGTTCTTC
- TRBJ2-4 - TRBV20-1 CSARVKFRGNIQYF TGCAGTGCTAGAGTTAAGTTCCGGGGAAACATTCAGTACTTC
few TRBJ1-1 - TRBV7-2 CASKGRANTEAFF TGTGCCAGCAAGGGACGGGCGAACACTGAAGCTTTCTTT
few TRBJ1-1 - TRBV6-1 CASTSRTIAFF TGTGCCAGCACCTCACGGACCATAGCTTTCTTT